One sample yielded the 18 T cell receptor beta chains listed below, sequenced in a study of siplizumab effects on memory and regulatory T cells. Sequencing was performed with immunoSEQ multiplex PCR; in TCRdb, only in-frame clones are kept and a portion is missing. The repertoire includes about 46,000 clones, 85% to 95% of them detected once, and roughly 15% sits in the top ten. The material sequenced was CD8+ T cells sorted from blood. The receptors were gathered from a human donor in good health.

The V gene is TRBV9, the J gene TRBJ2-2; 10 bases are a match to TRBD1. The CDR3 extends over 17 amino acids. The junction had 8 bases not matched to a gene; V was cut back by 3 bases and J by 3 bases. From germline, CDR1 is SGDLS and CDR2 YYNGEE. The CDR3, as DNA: TGTGCCAGCAGCGGCCAGGGGACAGGGGTAGACACCGGGGAGCTGTTTTTT. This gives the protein CASSGQGTGVDTGELFF.

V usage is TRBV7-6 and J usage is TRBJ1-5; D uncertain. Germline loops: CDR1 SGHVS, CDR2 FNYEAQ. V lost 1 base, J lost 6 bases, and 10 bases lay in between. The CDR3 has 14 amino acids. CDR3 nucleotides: TGTGCCAGCAGCTTAGAGGTAGGGCCTCAGCCCCAGCATTTT. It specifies CASSLEVGPQPQHF.

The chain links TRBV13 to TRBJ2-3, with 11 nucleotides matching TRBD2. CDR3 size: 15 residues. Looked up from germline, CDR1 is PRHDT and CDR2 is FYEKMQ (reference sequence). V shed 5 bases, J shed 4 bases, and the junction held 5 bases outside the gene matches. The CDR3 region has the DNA TGTGCCAGCAGCCCACTAGCGGGAGTCGCAGATACGCAGTATTTT. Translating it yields CASSPLAGVADTQYF.

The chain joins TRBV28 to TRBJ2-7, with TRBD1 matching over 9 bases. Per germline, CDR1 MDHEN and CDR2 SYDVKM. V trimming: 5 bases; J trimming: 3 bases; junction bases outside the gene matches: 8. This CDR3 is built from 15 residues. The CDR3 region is CASSNPSGQGYEQYF. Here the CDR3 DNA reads TGTGCCAGCAGTAACCCGTCGGGACAGGGCTACGAGCAGTACTTC.

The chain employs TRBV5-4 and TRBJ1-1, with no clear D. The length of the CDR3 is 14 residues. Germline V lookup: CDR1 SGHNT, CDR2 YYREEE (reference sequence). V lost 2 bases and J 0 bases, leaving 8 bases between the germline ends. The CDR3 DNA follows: TGTGCCAGCAGCTTAGGAGGCGTGAACACTGAAGCTTTCTTT. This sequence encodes CASSLGGVNTEAFF.

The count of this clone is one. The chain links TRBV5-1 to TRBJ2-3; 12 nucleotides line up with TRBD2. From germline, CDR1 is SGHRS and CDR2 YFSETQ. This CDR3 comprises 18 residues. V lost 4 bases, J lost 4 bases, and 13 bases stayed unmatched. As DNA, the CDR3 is TGCGCCAGCAGCCTAAAGGCTAGCGGGAGGGCCGGGGCAGATACGCAGTATTTT. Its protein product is CASSLKASGRAGADTQYF.

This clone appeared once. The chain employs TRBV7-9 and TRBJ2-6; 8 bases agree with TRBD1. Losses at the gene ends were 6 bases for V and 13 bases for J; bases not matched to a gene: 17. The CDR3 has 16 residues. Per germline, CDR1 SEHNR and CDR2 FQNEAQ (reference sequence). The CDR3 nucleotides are TGTGCCAGCAGACACCTGACAGGGGCGATTTTTAGGGTCCTGACTTTC. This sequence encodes CASRHLTGAIFRVLTF.

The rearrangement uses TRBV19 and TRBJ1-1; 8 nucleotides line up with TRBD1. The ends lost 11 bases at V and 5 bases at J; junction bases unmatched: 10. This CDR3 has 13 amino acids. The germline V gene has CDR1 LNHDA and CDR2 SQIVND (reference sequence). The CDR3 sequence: CAGRQGAGTEAFF. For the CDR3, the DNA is TGTGCCGGGCGTCAGGGGGCGGGAACTGAAGCTTTCTTT. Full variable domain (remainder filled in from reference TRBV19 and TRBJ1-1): DGGITQSPKYLFRKEGQNVTLSCEQNLNHDAMYWYRQDPGQGLRLIYYSQIVNDFQKGDIAEGYSVSREKKESFPLTVTSAQKNPTAFYLCAGRQGAGTEAFFGQGTRLTVV.

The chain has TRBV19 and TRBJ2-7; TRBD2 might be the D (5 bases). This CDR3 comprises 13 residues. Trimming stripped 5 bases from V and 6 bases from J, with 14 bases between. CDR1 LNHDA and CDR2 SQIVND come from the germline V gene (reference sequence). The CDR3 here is CASSSDLAGEQYF. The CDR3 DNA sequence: TGTGCCAGTAGTTCAGACTTGGCGGGCGAGCAGTACTTC.

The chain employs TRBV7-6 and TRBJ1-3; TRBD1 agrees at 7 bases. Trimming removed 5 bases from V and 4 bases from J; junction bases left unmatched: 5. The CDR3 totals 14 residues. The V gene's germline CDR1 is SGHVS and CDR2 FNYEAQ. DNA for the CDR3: TGTGCCAGCAGCCCGGGACAGAACGGAAACACCATATATTTT. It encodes CASSPGQNGNTIYF.

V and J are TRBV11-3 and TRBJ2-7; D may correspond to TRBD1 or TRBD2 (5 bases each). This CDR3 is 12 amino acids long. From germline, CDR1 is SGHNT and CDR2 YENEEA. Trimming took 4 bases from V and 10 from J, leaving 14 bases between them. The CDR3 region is CASSYGRDGQYF. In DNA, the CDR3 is TGTGCCAGCAGCTACGGCAGGGACGGTCAGTACTTC.

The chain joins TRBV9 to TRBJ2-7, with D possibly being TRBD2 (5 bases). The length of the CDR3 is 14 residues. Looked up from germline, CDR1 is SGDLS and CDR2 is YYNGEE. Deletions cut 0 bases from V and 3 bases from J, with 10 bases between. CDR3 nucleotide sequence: TGTGCCAGCAGCGTAGGCGGAGACTACTACGAGCAGTACTTC. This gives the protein CASSVGGDYYEQYF.

The CDR3 region has the DNA TGTGCCTGGAGCCGAAGGCCGGACAATTACTACGAGCAGTACTTC. Translated: CAWSRRPDNYYEQYF. V and J are TRBV30 and TRBJ2-7; D might be TRBD1 (5 bases). From germline, CDR1 is GTSNPN and CDR2 SVGIG (reference sequence). The CDR3 is 15 amino acids. Trimming took off 3 bases at V and 3 bases at J, with 18 bases between the two ends.

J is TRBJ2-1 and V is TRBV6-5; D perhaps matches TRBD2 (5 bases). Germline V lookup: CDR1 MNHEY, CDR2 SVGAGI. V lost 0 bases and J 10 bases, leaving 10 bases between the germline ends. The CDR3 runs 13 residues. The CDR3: CASSYSPGKEQFF. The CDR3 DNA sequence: TGTGCCAGCAGTTACTCGCCGGGAAAGGAGCAGTTCTTC.

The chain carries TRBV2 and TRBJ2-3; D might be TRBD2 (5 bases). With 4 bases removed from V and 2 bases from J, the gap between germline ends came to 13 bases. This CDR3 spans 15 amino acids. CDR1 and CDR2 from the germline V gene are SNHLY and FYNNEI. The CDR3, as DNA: TGTGCCAGCAGTGCAAGCGGCGGAATCACAGATACGCAGTATTTT. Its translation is CASSASGGITDTQYF.

CDR3 DNA: TGTGCCAGTGGACTAGCTAATGAGCAGTTCTTC. This translates into CASGLANEQFF. J is TRBJ2-1 and V is TRBV19; TRBD2 agrees at 8 bases. Germline V gives CDR1 LNHDA, CDR2 SQIVND (reference sequence). The ends lost 8 bases at V and 7 bases at J; junction bases unmatched: 1. The CDR3 extends over 11 amino acids. The full variable domain, rest sourced from reference TRBV19 and TRBJ2-1, is DGGITQSPKYLFRKEGQNVTLSCEQNLNHDAMYWYRQDPGQGLRLIYYSQIVNDFQKGDIAEGYSVSREKKESFPLTVTSAQKNPTAFYLCASGLANEQFFGPGTRLTVL.

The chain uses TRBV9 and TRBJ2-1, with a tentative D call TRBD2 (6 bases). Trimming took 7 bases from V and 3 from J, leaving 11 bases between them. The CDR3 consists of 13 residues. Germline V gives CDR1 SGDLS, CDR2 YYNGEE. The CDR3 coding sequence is TGTGCCAGCGGCGACGGGAGCTACAATGAGCAGTTCTTC. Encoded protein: CASGDGSYNEQFF.

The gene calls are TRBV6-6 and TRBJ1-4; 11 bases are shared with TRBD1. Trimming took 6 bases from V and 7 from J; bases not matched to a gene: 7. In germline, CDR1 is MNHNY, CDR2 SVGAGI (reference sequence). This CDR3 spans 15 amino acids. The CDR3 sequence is CASSPGQGASEKLFF. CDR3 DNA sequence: TGTGCCAGCAGCCCCGGACAGGGGGCGAGTGAAAAACTGTTTTTT.